The TCR beta chain under discussion was sequenced for a study of blood T cell repertoires in COVID-19. The V gene's germline CDR1 is SGDLS and CDR2 YYNGEE. The CDR3 runs 15 residues. The ends lost 7 bases at V and 5 bases at J; junction bases unmatched: 10. Using immunoSEQ multiplex PCR, the repertoire was profiled, and TCRdb retains in-frame clones only, with some absent. The sample holds approximately 350,000 clones, over 70% seen once. This TCR was sampled from a man under 40 with active or convalescent COVID-19. The chain uses TRBV9 and TRBJ2-3; 10 bases map to TRBD2. Sequences were obtained from peripheral blood. CDR3 in amino acids: CASSARLAGEDTQYF. The CDR3 DNA reads as TGTGCCAGCTCAGCGAGGCTAGCGGGGGAAGATACGCAGTATTTT.